One T cell receptor (beta chain) is described in this entry. As originally analysed: Reference gene primer amplification yielded estimated nucleated cell counts. Sequencing used immunoSEQ multiplex PCR; TCRdb keeps in-frame clones, though not all of them. V, J and clone size derive from that table, while D and trimming were established from the DNA sequence. The sample contains approximately 24,000 clones, 90% to 95% of which appear only once. The CDR3 is made up of 17 amino acids. The V segment lost 0 bases and the J segment 3 bases; nucleotides outside the gene matches: 9. The germline V gene has CDR1 SGDLS and CDR2 YYNGEE. The record originates from a study of blood T cell repertoires in COVID-19. About the research overall: Acute and convalescent COVID-19 specimens originated in the United States, Italy and Spain. From T cells, B-cell-depleted T cells, or PBMCs came the material, which was cDNA or gDNA.

The clonotype comes from a human donor in a cohort sampled during active COVID-19. The chain employs TRBV9 and TRBJ2-3; 8 bases agree with TRBD1. The sequenced material came from peripheral blood. The CDR3 reads CASSVEMGQAETDTQYF. The CDR3 nucleotides read TGTGCCAGCAGCGTAGAAATGGGACAGGCGGAAACAGATACGCAGTATTTT.